This TCR beta chain was documented in a study of CD8+CD57+ T cells in acquired aplastic anemia. The template used for profiling TCR beta VDJ and CDR3 was genomic DNA. TCRdb redid the calling of the reads with MiXCR, one entry per CDR3 protein. The sample has 150,000 or so distinct CDR3 sequences; 50% to 75% are singletons. Findings and limits, study-wide: Comparison of patients with controls identified approximately 28 shared CD8+ CDR3 sequences. Controls and patients did not differ significantly in CD8+ Simpson's diversity.

For this clonotype: Its antigen is undetermined.

The CDR3 extends over 15 amino acids. The germline V and J ends were trimmed by 1 base and 11 bases, with 17 bases remaining between them. The germline V gene has CDR1 LNHDA and CDR2 SQIVND (reference sequence). The source material was sorted CD4+, CD8+, or CD8+CD57+ T cells (not recorded which) from PBMCs. The chain carries TRBV19 and TRBJ1-4, with D tentatively TRBD1 (6 bases). This clonotype originated in a human donor in good health. Here the CDR3 reads CASSIARQEATKLFF. In DNA form, the CDR3 reads TGTGCCAGTAGTATAGCCCGACAGGAGGCAACGAAACTGTTTTTT.